This entry features one TCR beta chain sequence. What it recognizes is unknown. This sample is part of a study of CD8 T cells in Susac syndrome. General observations from the study: It was acknowledged in the study that its TCR sequencing and HLA analysis involved a relatively small number of individuals.

Reverse transcription of roughly 0.45 to 1 ug RNA was carried out with random hexamers. Amplification of TCR beta CDR3 was carried out by immunoSEQ multiplex PCR, which covered 54 Vbeta and 13 Jbeta segments. MiXCR was run by TCRdb on the immunoSEQ multiplex PCR reads, yielding one entry per CDR3 protein. In the table there are about 300,000 distinct CDR3 sequences, approximately 90% of which are singletons. With 2 bases removed from V and 2 bases from J, the gap between germline ends came to 9 bases. The CDR3 length is 14 residues. Germline V gene data show CDR1 as SNHLY and CDR2 as FYNNEI. The clonotype originates from a human donor with multiple sclerosis. The sample consisted of CD4+ T cells from PBMCs. This chain joins TRBV2 and TRBJ2-5; D ambiguous. The CDR3 nucleotides read TGTGCCAGCAGTGAAAGCCGGTCGCAAGAGACCCAGTACTTC. This sequence encodes CASSESRSQETQYF.